Listed here is a single TCR beta chain. The antigen is undetermined. This specimen comes from a study of cytomegalovirus exposure and HLA in healthy donors. Study summary: Around 89 million unique TCRs from HLA-typed donors made up an early data release. Overall study results and limits: The study flagged fewer than 200 TCR beta chains as cytomegalovirus-associated.

The V end lost 4 bases, the J end lost 2 bases, and 13 bases lay between the germline ends. Germline V CDR1 and CDR2: SGHDT, YYEEEE. This CDR3 region has 14 residues. It was healthy bone marrow donors who served as donors. This PCR relied on a set of 60 Vbeta primers and 13 Jbeta primers. In the source study's methods: Later, an analysis found around 77 million unique TCR beta chains, and some 10 million of these were shared. This table comes from immunoSEQ multiplex PCR, and its TCRdb copy is limited to in-frame clones, with some not included. The V and J calls and clone size are taken from that table; D and trimming were inferred from the DNA. The profile shows 120,000 to 150,000 clones, roughly 70% of them singletons.

This chain uses TRBV5-6 with TRBJ2-7, with D uncertain. Sequencing used PBMCs. The TCR comes from a man aged 60 to 75 in good health and CMV-seronegative. The CDR3 nucleotides read TGTGCCAGCAGCCGCCGGGTGTCGACCTACGAGCAGTACTTC. Its protein product is CASSRRVSTYEQYF. Based on the CDR3 plus reference TRBV5-6 and TRBJ2-7, the full variable domain is DAGVTQSPTHLIKTRGQQVTLRCSPKSGHDTVSWYQQALGQGPQFIFQYYEEEERQRGNFPDRFSGHQFPNYSSELNVNALLLGDSALYLCASSRRVSTYEQYFGPGTRLTVT.